This T cell receptor beta chain was documented in a study of blood T cell repertoires in COVID-19. Germline CDR1 SNHLY, CDR2 FYNNEI. V was clipped by 8 bases and J by 6 bases, with 13 bases between them. CDR3 length: 13 residues. Original handling: Amplified reference gene primers provided the basis for estimating nucleated cell counts. Assay: immunoSEQ multiplex PCR; the TCRdb copy retains only in-frame clones and omits some. V and J calls and clone size are those listed in that table; D and trimming were worked out from the DNA. The table records some 170,000 clones, around four fifths of them present only once.

The clonotype was recovered from a woman between 50 and 59 years old who had recovered from COVID-19. The chain recombines TRBV2 with TRBJ1-4; the D gene is possibly TRBD1 (5 bases). Input material: PBMCs or T cells enriched from blood (not recorded which). CDR3 sequence: CASRGTDYEKLFF. As DNA, the CDR3 is TGTGCCAGCCGGGGGACGGATTATGAAAAACTGTTTTTT.